This TCR beta chain emerged from a study of identical twins. Study conclusions and caveats: Findings came from cross-sectional statistics, without long-term follow-up of donors. Models underpredicted monozygotic twin sharing of out-of-frame TCR alpha.

TCRdb itself ran the 5' RACE reads through MiXCR, one entry per CDR3 protein. This sample has 350,000 or so distinct CDR3 sequences, with roughly an eighth found just once. To note about this clonotype: What it recognizes is unknown.

These data were likewise used in another study, on yellow fever vaccine responses in identical twins. That source notes: Twins reportedly showed a vaccine T cell response that seemed partly convergent and partly personalized.

This sequence originates from a woman aged 18 to 35 in good health. Sequenced material: CD8+ T cells sorted from blood.

CDR3 amino acids: CASRQGNTIYF. The CDR3 nucleotides read TGTGCCAGCAGACAGGGAAACACCATATATTTT. The chain is built from TRBV9 and TRBJ1-3; D not certain. Germline-derived CDR1 and CDR2 are SGDLS and YYNGEE. Trimming removed 5 bases from V and 4 bases from J, with 4 bases in between. The CDR3 is 11 residues long. The variable domain in full, completed from reference TRBV9 and TRBJ1-3, reads DSGVTQTPKHLITATGQRVTLRCSPRSGDLSVYWYQQSLDQGLQFLIQYYNGEERAKGNILERFSAQQFPDLHSELNLSSLELGDSALYFCASRQGNTIYFGEGSWLTVV.